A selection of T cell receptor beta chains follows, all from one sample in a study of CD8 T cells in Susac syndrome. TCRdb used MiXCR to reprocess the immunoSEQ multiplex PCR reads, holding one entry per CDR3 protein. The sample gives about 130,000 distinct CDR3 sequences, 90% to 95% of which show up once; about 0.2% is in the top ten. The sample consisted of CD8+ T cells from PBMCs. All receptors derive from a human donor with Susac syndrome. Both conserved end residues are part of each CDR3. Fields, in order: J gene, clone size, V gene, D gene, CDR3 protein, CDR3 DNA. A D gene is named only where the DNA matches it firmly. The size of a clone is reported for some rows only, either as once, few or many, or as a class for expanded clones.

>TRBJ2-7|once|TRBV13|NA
CASSAQGEQYF
TGTGCCAGCAGCGCCCAGGGGGAGCAGTACTTC
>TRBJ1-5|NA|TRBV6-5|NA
CASSYSKGMGQPQHF
TGTGCCAGCAGTTACTCTAAAGGGATGGGGCAGCCCCAGCATTTT
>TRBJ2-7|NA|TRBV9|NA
CASQNRVSGEQYF
TGTGCCAGCCAAAACAGGGTGTCAGGCGAGCAGTACTTC
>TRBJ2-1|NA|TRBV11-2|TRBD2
CASSLASGRANEQFF
TGTGCCAGCAGCTTAGCTAGCGGGAGGGCCAATGAGCAGTTCTTC
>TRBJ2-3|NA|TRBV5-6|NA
CASSLYRSRASTDTQYF
TGTGCCAGCAGCTTATACAGGTCCAGGGCTAGCACAGATACGCAGTATTTT
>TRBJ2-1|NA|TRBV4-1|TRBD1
CASSQGDSLYEQFF
TGCGCCAGCAGCCAAGGGGACAGCCTTTATGAGCAGTTCTTC
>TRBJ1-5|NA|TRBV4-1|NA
CASSQGVVAPQHF
TGCGCCAGCAGCCAAGGTGTCGTCGCGCCCCAGCATTTT
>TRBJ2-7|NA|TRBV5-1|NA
CASTATGPYEQYF
TGCGCCAGCACCGCCACAGGGCCCTACGAGCAGTACTTC
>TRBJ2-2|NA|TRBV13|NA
CASSLLPKAGGELFF
TGTGCCAGCAGCTTACTCCCTAAAGCGGGCGGGGAGCTGTTTTTT
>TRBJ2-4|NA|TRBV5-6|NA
CASSLAGPEDIQYF
TGTGCCAGCAGCTTGGCCGGCCCGGAAGACATTCAGTACTTC
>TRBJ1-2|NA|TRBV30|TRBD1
CAWSSGTGGRDGYTF
TGTGCCTGGAGTTCCGGGACAGGGGGCCGTGATGGCTACACCTTC
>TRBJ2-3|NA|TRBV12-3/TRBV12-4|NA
CASSHGLGPSTDTQYF
TGTGCCAGCAGCCACGGTCTGGGGCCTAGCACAGATACGCAGTATTTT
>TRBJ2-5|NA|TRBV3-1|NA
CASSPRTKQETQYF
TGTGCCAGCAGCCCTCGGACAAAACAAGAGACCCAGTACTTC
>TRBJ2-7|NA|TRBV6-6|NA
CASSSARNAEQYF
TGTGCCAGCAGTTCAGCTAGGAATGCCGAGCAGTACTTC
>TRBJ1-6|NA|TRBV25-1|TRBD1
CASSESGQVDSPLHF
TGTGCCAGCAGTGAATCCGGACAGGTGGATTCACCCCTCCACTTT
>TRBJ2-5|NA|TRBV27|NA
CASTQGETQYF
TGTGCCAGCACGCAGGGAGAGACCCAGTACTTC
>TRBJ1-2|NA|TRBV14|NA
CASSQDETNSVYGYTF
TGTGCCAGCAGCCAAGATGAGACAAACAGTGTCTATGGCTACACCTTC
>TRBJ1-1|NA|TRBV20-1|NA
CSARDGRGDTEAFF
TGCAGTGCTAGAGATGGGAGGGGGGACACTGAAGCTTTCTTT
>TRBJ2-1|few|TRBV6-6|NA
CASSYGSSYNEQFF
TGTGCCAGCAGTTACGGGAGCTCCTACAATGAGCAGTTCTTC
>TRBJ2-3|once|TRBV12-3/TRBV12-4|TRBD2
CASRPSGRAPDTQYF
TGTGCCAGCAGACCTAGCGGGAGGGCCCCAGATACGCAGTATTTT
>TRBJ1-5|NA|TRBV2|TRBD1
CASRDRGPQHF
TGTGCCAGCAGAGACAGGGGGCCCCAGCATTTT
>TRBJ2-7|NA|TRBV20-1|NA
CSATGQPLSYEQYF
TGCAGTGCAACCGGACAGCCCCTCTCCTACGAGCAGTACTTC
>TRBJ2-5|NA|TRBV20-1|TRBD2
CSARTSGMETQYF
TGCAGTGCGCGGACTAGCGGGATGGAGACCCAGTACTTC
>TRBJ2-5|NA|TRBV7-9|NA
CASYSGAETQYF
TGTGCCAGCTACTCCGGGGCGGAGACCCAGTACTTC
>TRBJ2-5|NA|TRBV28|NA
CASSESGAGLQETQYF
TGTGCCAGCAGCGAATCCGGCGCGGGATTACAAGAGACCCAGTACTTC
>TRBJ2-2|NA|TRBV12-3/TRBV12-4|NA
CASGGGSATGELFF
TGTGCCAGCGGAGGAGGCTCGGCCACCGGGGAGCTGTTTTTT
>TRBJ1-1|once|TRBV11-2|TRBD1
CASSPTGGLDTEAFF
TGTGCCAGCAGCCCGACAGGGGGCTTGGACACTGAAGCTTTCTTT
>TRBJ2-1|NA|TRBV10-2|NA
CATWVADNEQFF
TGCGCCACCTGGGTAGCAGACAATGAGCAGTTCTTC
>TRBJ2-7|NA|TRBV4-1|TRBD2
CASSQGSGGLGQYF
TGCGCCAGCAGCCAAGGGAGCGGGGGCTTGGGGCAGTACTTC
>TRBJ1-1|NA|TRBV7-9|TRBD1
CATVPEDRGMLQAFF
TGTGCCACCGTTCCGGAGGACAGGGGAATGTTGCAAGCTTTCTTT
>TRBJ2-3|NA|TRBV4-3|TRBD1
CASSQEGQGATDTQYF
TGCGCCAGCAGCCAAGAGGGACAGGGGGCCACAGATACGCAGTATTTT
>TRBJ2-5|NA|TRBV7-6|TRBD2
CASSLGLAGSQETQYF
TGTGCCAGCAGCCTGGGACTAGCGGGGTCCCAAGAGACCCAGTACTTC
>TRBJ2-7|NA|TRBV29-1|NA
CSVEDRPDSSTYEQYF
TGCAGCGTTGAAGACCGACCGGACAGTTCCACCTACGAGCAGTACTTC
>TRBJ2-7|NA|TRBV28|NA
CATYPQGPISYEQYF
TGTGCCACGTACCCCCAGGGTCCAATCTCCTACGAGCAGTACTTC
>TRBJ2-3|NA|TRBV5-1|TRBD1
CASSRGQGRRTDTQYF
TGCGCCAGCAGTCGGGGACAGGGAAGAAGGACAGATACGCAGTATTTT
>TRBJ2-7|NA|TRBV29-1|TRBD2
CSVEFSGRSHGEQYF
TGCAGCGTTGAATTTAGCGGGAGAAGTCATGGCGAGCAGTACTTC
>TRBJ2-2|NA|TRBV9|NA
CASSGDGGELFF
TGTGCCAGTTCAGGGGACGGCGGGGAGCTGTTTTTT
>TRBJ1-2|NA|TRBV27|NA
CASSSPAEGYTF
TGTGCCAGCAGTTCCCCGGCAGAAGGCTACACCTTC
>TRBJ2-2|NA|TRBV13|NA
CASSLRGSTGELFF
TGTGCCAGCAGCTTACGGGGGAGCACCGGGGAGCTGTTTTTT
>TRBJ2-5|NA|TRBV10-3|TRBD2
CAIRPGLAVQETQYF
TGTGCCATCAGACCGGGACTAGCGGTTCAAGAGACCCAGTACTTC
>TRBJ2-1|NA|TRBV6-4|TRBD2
CASSDVASGGVDEQFF
TGTGCCAGCAGTGACGTGGCCTCGGGGGGGGTGGATGAGCAGTTCTTC
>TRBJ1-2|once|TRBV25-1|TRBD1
CASSDTRGTGHNYGYTF
TGTGCCAGCAGTGACACCAGAGGGACAGGGCATAACTATGGCTACACCTTC
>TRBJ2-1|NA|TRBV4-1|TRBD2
CASSQESGTGGGLAGDEQFF
TGCGCCAGCAGCCAAGAGTCCGGGACAGGGGGGGGACTAGCGGGAGATGAGCAGTTCTTC
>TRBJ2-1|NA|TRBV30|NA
CAWSPGGAQADEQFF
TGTGCCTGGAGTCCTGGGGGGGCCCAGGCGGATGAGCAGTTCTTC
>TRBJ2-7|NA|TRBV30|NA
CAWSWDTSYEQYF
TGTGCCTGGAGCTGGGACACCTCCTACGAGCAGTACTTC
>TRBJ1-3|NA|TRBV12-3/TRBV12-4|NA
CASYPLGIAPIF
TGTGCCAGCTACCCATTAGGAATAGCCCCTATTTTT
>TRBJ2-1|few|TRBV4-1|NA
CASSQGSGEQFF
TGCGCCAGCAGCCAAGGGAGCGGTGAGCAGTTCTTC
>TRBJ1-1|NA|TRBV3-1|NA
CASSQDRAGAGTEAFF
TGTGCCAGCAGCCAAGATAGGGCAGGGGCGGGCACTGAAGCTTTCTTT
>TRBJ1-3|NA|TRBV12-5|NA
CASGLDRLTYF
TGTGCTAGTGGTTTGGACAGGCTAACATATTTT
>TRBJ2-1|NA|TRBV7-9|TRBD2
CASSPGLAQHNEQFF
TGTGCCAGCAGCCCAGGACTAGCGCAGCACAATGAGCAGTTCTTC
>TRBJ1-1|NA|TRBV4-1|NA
CASRPRQWGTEAFF
TGCGCCAGCAGGCCAAGACAGTGGGGAACTGAAGCTTTCTTT
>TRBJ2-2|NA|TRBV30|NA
CAWSKGTETGELFF
TGTGCCTGGAGTAAAGGGACCGAAACCGGGGAGCTGTTTTTT
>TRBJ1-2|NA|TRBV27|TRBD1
CASSPDRGHTNYGYTF
TGTGCCAGCAGTCCGGACAGGGGACATACTAACTATGGCTACACCTTC
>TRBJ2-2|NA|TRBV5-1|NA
CASSLRTWDTGELFF
TGCGCCAGCAGCTTGCGCACCTGGGACACCGGGGAGCTGTTTTTT
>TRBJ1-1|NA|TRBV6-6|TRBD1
CASSPPGQGWTEAFF
TGTGCCAGCAGTCCCCCGGGACAGGGGTGGACTGAAGCTTTCTTT
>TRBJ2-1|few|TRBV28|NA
CASSTGTSYNEQFF
TGTGCCAGCAGTACCGGGACAAGCTACAATGAGCAGTTCTTC
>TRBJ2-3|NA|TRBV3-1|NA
CASTSLGDTQYF
TGTGCCAGCACCTCCCTGGGAGATACGCAGTATTTT